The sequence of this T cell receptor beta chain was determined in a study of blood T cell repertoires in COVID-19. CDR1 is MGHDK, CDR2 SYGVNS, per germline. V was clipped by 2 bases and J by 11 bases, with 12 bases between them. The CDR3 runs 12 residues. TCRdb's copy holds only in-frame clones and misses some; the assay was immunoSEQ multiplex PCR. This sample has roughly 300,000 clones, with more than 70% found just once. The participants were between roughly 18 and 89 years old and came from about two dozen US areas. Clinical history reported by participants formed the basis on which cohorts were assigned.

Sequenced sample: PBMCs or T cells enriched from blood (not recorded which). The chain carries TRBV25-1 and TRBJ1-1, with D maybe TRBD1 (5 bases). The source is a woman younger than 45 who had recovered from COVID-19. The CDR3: CASSEVQGNAFF. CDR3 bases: TGTGCCAGCAGTGAAGTTCAGGGAAATGCTTTCTTT. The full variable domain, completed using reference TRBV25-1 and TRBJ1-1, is EADIYQTPRYLVIGTGKKITLECSQTMGHDKMYWYQQDPGMELHLIHYSYGVNSTEKGDLSSESTVSRIRTEHFPLTLESARPSHTSQYLCASSEVQGNAFFGQGTRLTVV.